The clone carrying this T cell receptor (beta chain) was observed at least ten times. V lost 4 bases to trimming and J lost 1 base, with 13 bases between them. Germline V gene lookup returns CDR1 SGDLS and CDR2 YYNGEE. The CDR3 consists of 15 residues. This specimen comes from a study of beta chain features in type 1 diabetes. cDNA synthesis used the whole RNA isolate, giving expressed TCRB sequences. Profiled with immunoSEQ multiplex PCR; TCRdb holds only in-frame clones, not every one. The sample contains 120,000 to 150,000 clones, about 10% of which appear only once. The sample taken for sequencing was naive CD4+ T cells from blood. J is TRBJ2-3 and V is TRBV9; D might be TRBD2 (6 bases). This sequence originates from a man between 18 and 35 years old in good health. The CDR3 DNA is TGTGCCAGCAGCCTCCGACTAGGCGGCACAGATACGCAGTATTTT. Protein product: CASSLRLGGTDTQYF.